The T cell receptor beta chain described here comes from a study of T cells after yellow fever vaccination. The overall study: Low-cell-number fractions underwent preparation using SMART-Seq v4 Ultra Low Input.

This clonotype was seen many times. For TCR, cDNA came from 5'RACE template switching, which added a universal primer site and UMIs. A single record per CDR3 protein comes from TCRdb applying MiXCR to the 5' RACE reads. The repertoire holds about 160,000 distinct CDR3 sequences, around 7.2% seen once, with around 2.3% in the top ten. Germline CDR1 is DFQATT and CDR2 is SNEGSKA (reference sequence). Deletions cut 2 bases from V and 7 bases from J, with 20 bases between. This CDR3 has 16 residues. J is TRBJ2-2 and V is TRBV20-1; a possible D gene is TRBD2 (5 bases). The origin of this receptor is a man between 18 and 35 years old who received the YFV17D yellow fever vaccine. The sample in question was CD4+ T cells sorted from PBMCs, obtained 5 days after the first yellow fever vaccination. In nucleotides, the CDR3 is TGCAGTGCTAGATCGCTGGTCTCAGACGAGGGCGGGGAGCTGTTTTTT. It encodes CSARSLVSDEGGELFF.